This T cell receptor (beta chain) was identified in a study of Ad26.COV2.S vaccination and SARS-CoV-2 variants. Study context: Ad26.COV2.S, an intramuscular injection, was given once or twice 56 days apart.

This CDR3 has 15 residues. Per germline, CDR1 SGHTA and CDR2 FQGNSA. The V end lost 5 bases, the J end lost 0 bases, and 13 bases lay between the germline ends. Treatment described: some 20 received Ad26.COV2.S at low or high dose, single or two shots; roughly five received placebo; per-sample allocation not given. Sampling happened 63 days after the first vaccine or placebo injection. Within Boston, the person who donated was an adult of 18-55 years. Spike of the Wuhan-strain SARS-CoV-2 was expressed by an Ad26 vector, which formed the vaccine. Findings of the study overall: A substantial breadth of spike-specific CD8+ and CD4+ T cell responses after vaccination has been reported.

Concerning this clone itself: Its specificity is not known.

Clones were sequenced by immunoSEQ multiplex PCR, and TCRdb holds only the in-frame ones, with some missing. The sample has about 350,000 clones, about 85% seen once; the top ten hold 3.3%. The sequences come from peripheral blood, collected in a trial of Ad26.COV2.S vaccine versus placebo. The TCR was taken from a person between 18 and 60 years old who received the Ad26.COV2.S COVID-19 vaccine or a placebo. The rearrangement uses TRBV7-2 and TRBJ1-1; D gene uncertain. CDR3 bases: TGTGCCAGCAGCCTTATTGTACGGATGAACACTGAAGCTTTCTTT. It codes for CASSLIVRMNTEAFF.